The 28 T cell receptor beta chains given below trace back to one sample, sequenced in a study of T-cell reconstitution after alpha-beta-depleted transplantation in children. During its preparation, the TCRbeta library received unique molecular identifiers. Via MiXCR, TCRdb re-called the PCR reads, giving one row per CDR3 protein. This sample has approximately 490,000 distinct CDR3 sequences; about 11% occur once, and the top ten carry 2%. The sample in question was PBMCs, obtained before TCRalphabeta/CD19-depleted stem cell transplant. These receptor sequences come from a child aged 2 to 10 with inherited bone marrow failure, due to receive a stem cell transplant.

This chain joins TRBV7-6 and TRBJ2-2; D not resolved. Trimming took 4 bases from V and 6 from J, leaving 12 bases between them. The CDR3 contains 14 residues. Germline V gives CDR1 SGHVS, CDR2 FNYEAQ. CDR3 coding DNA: TGTGCCAGCAGCTCAACCAGCCTCCCCGGGGAGCTGTTTTTT. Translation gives CASSSTSLPGELFF.

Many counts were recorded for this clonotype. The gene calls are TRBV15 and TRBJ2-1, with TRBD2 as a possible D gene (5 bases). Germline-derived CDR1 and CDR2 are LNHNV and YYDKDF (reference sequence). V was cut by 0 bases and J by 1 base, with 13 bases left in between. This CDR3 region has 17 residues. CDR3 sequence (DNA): TGTGCCACCAGCAGAGATAGCGAGCGAATATCCTACAATGAGCAGTTCTTC. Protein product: CATSRDSERISYNEQFF.

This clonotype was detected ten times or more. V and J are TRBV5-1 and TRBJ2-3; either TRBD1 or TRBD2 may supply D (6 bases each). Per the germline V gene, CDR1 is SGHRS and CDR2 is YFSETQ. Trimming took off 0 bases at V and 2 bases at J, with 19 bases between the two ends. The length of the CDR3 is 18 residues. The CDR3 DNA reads TGCGCCAGCAGCTTGGTCCGACCGGGGGCCCCTTTCACAGATACGCAGTATTTT. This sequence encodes CASSLVRPGAPFTDTQYF.

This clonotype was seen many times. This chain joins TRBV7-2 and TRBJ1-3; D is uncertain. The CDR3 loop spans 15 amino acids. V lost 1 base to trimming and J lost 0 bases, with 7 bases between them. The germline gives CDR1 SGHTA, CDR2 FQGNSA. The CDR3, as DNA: TGTGCCAGCAGCTTAGGGATACGCTCTGGAAACACCATATATTTT. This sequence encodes CASSLGIRSGNTIYF.

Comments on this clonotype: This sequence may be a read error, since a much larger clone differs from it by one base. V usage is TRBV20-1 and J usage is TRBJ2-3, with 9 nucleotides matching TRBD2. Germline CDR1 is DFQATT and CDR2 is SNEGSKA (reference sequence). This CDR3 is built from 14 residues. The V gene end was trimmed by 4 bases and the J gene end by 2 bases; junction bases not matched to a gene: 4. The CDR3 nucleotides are TGCAGTGCTACTGGACTAGCGATCACAGATACGCAGTATTTT. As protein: CSATGLAITDTQYF.

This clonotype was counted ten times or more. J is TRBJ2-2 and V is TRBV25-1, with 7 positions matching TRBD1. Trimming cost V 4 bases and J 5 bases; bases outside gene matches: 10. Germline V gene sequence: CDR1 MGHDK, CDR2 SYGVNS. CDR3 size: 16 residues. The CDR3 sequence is CASSAHRGGRTGELFF. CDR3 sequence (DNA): TGTGCCAGCAGTGCCCACAGGGGCGGCAGGACCGGGGAGCTGTTTTTT.

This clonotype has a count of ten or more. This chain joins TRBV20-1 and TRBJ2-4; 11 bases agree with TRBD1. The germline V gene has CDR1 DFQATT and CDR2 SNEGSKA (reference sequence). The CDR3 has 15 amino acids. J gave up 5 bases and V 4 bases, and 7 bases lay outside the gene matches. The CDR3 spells CSAKNRDRGENIQYF. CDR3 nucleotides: TGCAGTGCTAAGAACCGGGACAGGGGGGAAAACATTCAGTACTTC.

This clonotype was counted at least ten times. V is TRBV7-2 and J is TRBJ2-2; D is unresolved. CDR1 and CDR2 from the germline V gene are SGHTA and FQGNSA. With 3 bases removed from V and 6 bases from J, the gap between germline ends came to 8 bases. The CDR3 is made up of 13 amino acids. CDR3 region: CASSFSSAGELFF. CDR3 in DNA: TGTGCCAGCAGCTTTTCTAGTGCCGGGGAGCTGTTTTTT.

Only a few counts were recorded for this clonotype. The CDR3 sequence: CSASLPGGYEQYF. Here the CDR3 DNA reads TGCAGTGCTAGCCTCCCGGGGGGGTACGAGCAGTACTTC. This chain joins TRBV20-1 and TRBJ2-7, with 8 bases fitting TRBD2. Germline CDR1 and CDR2: DFQATT and SNEGSKA (reference sequence). This CDR3 region has 13 residues. V trimming: 3 bases; J trimming: 4 bases; junction bases outside the gene matches: 5.

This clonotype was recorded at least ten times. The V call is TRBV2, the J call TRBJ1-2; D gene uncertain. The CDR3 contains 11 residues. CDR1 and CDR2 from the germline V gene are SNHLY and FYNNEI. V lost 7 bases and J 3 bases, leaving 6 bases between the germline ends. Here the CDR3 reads CASTGYYGYTF. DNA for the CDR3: TGTGCCAGCACCGGTTACTATGGCTACACCTTC.

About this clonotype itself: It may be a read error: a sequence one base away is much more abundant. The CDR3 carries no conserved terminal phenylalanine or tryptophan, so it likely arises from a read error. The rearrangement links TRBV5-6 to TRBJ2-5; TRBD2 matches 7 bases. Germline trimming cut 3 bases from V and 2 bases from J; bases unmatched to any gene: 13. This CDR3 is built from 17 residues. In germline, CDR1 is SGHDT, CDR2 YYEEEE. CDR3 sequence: CASSSGLTTHFQETQYS. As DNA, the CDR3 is TGTGCCAGCAGCTCGGGACTAACGACTCATTTTCAAGAGACCCAGTACTCC.

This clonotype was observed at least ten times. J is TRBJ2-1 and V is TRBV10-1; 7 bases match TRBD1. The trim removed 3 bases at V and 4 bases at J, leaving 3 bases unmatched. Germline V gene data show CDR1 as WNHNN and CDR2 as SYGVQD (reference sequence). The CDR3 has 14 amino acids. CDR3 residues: CASSDGTVYNEQFF. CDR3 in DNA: TGCGCCAGCAGTGACGGGACAGTATACAATGAGCAGTTCTTC.

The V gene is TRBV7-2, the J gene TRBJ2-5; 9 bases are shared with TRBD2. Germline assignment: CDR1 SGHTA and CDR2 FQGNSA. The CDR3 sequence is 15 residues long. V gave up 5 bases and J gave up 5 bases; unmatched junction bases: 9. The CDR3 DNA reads TGTGCCAGCAGCCTGACTAGCGGTACCGCCGAGACCCAGTACTTC. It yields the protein CASSLTSGTAETQYF.

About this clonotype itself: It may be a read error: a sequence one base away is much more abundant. The chain's CDR3 is CSAKLAGGWDTQYF. CDR3 nucleotide sequence: TGCAGTGCCAAACTAGCGGGAGGGTGGGATACGCAGTATTTT. This chain links TRBV20-1 with TRBJ2-3, with 13 bases matching TRBD2. Germline-derived CDR1 and CDR2 are DFQATT and SNEGSKA (reference sequence). Trimming cost V 6 bases and J 6 bases; bases outside gene matches: 6. CDR3 length equals 14 residues.

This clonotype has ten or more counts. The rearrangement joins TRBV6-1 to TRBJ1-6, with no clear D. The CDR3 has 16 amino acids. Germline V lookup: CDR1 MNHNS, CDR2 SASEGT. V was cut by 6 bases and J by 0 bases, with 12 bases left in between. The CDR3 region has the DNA TGTGCCAGCAGGCTCGACCGGAGCTCCTATAATTCACCCCTCCACTTT. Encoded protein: CASRLDRSSYNSPLHF.

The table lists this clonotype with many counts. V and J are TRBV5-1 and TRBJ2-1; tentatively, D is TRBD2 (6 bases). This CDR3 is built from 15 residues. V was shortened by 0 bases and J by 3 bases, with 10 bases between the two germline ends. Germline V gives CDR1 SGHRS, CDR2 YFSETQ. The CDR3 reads CASSLGRAVYNEQFF. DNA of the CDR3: TGCGCCAGCAGCTTGGGGAGGGCCGTCTACAATGAGCAGTTCTTC.

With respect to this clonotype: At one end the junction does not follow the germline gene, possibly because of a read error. CDR3 nucleotide sequence: TGTGCCAGCAGCTTACCGACTAACCAAGAGGCCCAGTACTTC. This sequence encodes CASSLPTNQEAQYF. The chain carries TRBV7-2 and TRBJ2-5; D is possibly TRBD2 (5 bases). The germline CDR1 and CDR2 sequences are SGHTA and FQGNSA. The CDR3 has 14 amino acids.

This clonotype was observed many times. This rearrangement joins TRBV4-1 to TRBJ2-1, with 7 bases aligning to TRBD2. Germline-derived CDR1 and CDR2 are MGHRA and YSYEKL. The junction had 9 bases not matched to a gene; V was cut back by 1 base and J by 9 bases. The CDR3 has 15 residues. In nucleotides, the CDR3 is TGCGCCAGCAGCCAAGGGGCGGGAGAGACCGCTGAGCAGTTCTTC. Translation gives CASSQGAGETAEQFF.

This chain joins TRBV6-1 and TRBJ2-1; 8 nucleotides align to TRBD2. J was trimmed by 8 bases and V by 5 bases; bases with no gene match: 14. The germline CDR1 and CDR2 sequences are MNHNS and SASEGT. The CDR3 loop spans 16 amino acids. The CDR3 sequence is CASSPLVGLVGDEQFF. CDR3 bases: TGTGCCAGCAGTCCTCTAGTGGGACTAGTGGGCGATGAGCAGTTCTTC.

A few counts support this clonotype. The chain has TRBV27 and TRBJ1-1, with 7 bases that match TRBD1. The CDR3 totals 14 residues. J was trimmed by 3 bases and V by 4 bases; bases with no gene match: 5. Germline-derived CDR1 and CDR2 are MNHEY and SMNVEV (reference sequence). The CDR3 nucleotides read TGTGCCAGCAGTTGGACAGGCCAATACACTGAAGCTTTCTTT. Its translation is CASSWTGQYTEAFF.

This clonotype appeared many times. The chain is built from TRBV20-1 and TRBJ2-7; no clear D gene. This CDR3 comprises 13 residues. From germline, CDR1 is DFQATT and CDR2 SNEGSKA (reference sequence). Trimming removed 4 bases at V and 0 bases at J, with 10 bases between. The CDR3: CSANEALSYEQYF. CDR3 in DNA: TGCAGTGCTAATGAGGCCCTCTCCTACGAGCAGTACTTC.

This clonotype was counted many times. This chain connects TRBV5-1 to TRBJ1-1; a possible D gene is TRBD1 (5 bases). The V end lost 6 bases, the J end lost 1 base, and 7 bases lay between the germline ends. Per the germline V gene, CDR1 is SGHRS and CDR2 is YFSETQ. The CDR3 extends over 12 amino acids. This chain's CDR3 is CASTGQNTEAFF. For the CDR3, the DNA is TGCGCCAGCACAGGACAGAACACTGAAGCTTTCTTT.

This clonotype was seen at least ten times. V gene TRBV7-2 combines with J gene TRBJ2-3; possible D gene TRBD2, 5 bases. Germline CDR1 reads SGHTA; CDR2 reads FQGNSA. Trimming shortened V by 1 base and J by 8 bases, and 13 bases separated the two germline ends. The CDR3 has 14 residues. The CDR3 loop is CASSLGTSAATQYF. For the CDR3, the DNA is TGTGCCAGCAGCTTAGGGACTTCCGCTGCTACGCAGTATTTT.

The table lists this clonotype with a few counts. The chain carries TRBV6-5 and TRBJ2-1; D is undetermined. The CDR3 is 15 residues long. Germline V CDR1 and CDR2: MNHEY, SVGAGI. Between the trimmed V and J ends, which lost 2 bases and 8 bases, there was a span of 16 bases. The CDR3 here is CASSYRLGIADEQFF. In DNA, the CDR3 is TGTGCCAGCAGTTACCGGCTAGGGATCGCAGATGAGCAGTTCTTC.

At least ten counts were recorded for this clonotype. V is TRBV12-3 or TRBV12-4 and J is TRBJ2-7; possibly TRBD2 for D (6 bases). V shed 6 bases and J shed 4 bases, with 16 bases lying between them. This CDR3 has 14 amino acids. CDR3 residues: CASSPTPGGYEQYF. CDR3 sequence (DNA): TGTGCCAGCAGCCCCACCCCCGGGGGTTACGAGCAGTACTTC.

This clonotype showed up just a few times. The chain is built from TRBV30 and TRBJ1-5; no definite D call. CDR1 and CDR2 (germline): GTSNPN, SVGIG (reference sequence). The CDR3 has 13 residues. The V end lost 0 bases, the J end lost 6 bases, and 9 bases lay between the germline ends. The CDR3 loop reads CAWSVKSGQPQHF. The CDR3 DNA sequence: TGTGCCTGGAGTGTAAAATCCGGTCAGCCCCAGCATTTT.

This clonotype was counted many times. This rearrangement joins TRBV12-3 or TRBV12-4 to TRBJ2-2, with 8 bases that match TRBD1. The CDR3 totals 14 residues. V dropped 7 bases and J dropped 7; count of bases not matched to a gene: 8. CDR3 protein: CASTLDRAGGELFF. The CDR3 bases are TGTGCCAGCACCCTGGACAGGGCCGGCGGGGAGCTGTTTTTT.

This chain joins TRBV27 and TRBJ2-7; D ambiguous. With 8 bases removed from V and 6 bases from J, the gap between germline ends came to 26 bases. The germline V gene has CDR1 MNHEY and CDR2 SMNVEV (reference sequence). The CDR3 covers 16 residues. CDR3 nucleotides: TGTGCCAGCCAGTTCCGGGCCACATTAAATCCCTCCGAGCAGTACTTC. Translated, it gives CASQFRATLNPSEQYF.